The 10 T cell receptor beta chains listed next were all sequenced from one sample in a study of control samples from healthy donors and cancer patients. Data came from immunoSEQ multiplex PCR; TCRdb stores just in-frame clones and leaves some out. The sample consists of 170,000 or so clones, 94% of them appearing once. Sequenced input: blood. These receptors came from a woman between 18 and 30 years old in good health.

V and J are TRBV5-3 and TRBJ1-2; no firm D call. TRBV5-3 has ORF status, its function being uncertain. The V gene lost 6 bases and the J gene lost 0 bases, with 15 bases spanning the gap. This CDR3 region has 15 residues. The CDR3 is CARIQVGPPNYGYTF. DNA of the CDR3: TGTGCCAGAATCCAAGTCGGTCCTCCTAACTATGGCTACACCTTC.

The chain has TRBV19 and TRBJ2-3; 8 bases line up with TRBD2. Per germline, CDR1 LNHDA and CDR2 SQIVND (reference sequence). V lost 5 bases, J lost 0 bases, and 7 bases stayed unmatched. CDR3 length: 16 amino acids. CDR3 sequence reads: CASSPLGGASTDTQYF. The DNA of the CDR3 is TGTGCCAGTAGTCCTCTCGGGGGGGCAAGCACAGATACGCAGTATTTT.

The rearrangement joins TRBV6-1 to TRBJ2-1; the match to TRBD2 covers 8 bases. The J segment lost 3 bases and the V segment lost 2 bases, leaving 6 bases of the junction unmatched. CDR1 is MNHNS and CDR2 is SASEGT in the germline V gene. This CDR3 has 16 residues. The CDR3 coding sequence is TGTGCCAGCAGTGAATATGGAGCGGGAGACTACAATGAGCAGTTCTTC. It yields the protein CASSEYGAGDYNEQFF.

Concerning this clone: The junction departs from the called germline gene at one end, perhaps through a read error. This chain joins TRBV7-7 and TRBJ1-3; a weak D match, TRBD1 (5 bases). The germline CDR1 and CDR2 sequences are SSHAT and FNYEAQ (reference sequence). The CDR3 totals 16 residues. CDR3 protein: CASSLGDPDSGNAIYF. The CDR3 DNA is TGTGCTAGCAGCTTAGGGGACCCAGACTCTGGAAACGCCATATATTTT.

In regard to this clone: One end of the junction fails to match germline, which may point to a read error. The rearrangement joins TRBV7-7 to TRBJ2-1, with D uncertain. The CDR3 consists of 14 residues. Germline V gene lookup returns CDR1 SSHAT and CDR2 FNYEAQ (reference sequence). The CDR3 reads CASSLDQVKTEQFF. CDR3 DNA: TGTGCTAGCAGCTTGGACCAAGTAAAGACTGAGCAGTTCTTC.

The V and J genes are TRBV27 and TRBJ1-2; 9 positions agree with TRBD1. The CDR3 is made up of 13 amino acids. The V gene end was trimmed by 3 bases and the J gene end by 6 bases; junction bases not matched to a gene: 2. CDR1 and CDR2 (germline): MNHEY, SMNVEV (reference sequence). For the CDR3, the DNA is TGTGCCAGCAGTTTCCGGGACAGGGATGGCTACACCTTC. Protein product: CASSFRDRDGYTF.

CDR3 DNA: TGTGCCAGCAACCCCGGGAGCAATCAGCCCCAGCATTTT. Its translation is CASNPGSNQPQHF. The chain has TRBV12-3 or TRBV12-4 and TRBJ1-5; unclear D gene. V lost 7 bases, J lost 1 base, and 8 bases lay in between. The CDR3 runs 13 residues.

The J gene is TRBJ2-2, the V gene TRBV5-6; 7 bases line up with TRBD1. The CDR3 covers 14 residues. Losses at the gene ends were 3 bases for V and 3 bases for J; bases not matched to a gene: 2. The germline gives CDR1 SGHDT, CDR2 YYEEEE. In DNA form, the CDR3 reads TGTGCCAGCAGCTCGGGACAGTACACCGGGGAGCTGTTTTTT. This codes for CASSSGQYTGELFF.

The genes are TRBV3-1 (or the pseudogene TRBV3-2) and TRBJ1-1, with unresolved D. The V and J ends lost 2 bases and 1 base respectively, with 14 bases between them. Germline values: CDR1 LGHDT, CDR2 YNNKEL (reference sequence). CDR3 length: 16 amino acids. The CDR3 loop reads CASSQRGLGENTEAFF. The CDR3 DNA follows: TGTGCCAGCAGCCAAAGAGGATTAGGAGAGAACACTGAAGCTTTCTTT.

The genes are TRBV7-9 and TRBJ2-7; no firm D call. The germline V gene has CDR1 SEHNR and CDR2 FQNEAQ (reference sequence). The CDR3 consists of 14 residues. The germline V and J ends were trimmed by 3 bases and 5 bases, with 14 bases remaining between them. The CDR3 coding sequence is TGTGCCAGCAGCTTTCAAACAGCTCTCGACGAGCAGTACTTC. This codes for CASSFQTALDEQYF.